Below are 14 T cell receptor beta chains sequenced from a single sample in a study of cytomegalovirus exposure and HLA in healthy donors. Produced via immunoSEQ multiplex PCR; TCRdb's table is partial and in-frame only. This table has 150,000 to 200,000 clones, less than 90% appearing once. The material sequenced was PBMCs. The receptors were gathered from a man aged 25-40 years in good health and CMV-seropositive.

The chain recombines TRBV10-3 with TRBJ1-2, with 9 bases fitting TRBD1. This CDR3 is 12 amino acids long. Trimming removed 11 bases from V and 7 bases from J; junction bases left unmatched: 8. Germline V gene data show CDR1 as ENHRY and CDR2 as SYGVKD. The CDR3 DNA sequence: TGTGCCTCCGGACAGGGGAGATCTGGCTACACCTTC. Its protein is CASGQGRSGYTF.

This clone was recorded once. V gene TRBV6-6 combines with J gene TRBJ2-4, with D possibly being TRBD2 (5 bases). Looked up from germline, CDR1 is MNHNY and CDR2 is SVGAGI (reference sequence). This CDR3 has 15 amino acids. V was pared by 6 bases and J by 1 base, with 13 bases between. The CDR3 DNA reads TGTGCCAGCAGCAGAGGGAGTGGGGCCAAAAACATTCAGTACTTC. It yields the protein CASSRGSGAKNIQYF.

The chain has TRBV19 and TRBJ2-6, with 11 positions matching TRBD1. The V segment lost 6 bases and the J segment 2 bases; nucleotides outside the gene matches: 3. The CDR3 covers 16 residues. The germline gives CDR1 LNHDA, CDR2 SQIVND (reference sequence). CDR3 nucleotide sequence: TGTGCCAGTAGGAAGGACAGGGGGCCTGGGGCCAACGTCCTGACTTTC. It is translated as CASRKDRGPGANVLTF.

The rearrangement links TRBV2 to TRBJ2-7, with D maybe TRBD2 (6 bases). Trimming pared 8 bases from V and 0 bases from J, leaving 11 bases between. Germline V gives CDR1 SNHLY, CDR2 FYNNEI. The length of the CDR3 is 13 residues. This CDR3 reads CASRDGSSYEQYF. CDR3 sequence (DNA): TGTGCCAGCCGGGACGGGAGCTCCTACGAGCAGTACTTC.

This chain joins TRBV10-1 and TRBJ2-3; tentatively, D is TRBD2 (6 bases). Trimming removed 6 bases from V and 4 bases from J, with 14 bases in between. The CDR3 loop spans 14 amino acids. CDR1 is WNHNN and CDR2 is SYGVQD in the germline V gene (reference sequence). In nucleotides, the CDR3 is TGCGCCAGCAGCCACCGCGGGGAGGCAGATACGCAGTATTTT. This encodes CASSHRGEADTQYF.

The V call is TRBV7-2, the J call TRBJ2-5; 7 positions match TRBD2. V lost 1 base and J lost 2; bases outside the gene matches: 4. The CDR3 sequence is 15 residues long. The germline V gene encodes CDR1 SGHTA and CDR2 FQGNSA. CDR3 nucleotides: TGTGCCAGCAGCTTAGGGGCTAGCGGTCAAGAGACCCAGTACTTC. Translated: CASSLGASGQETQYF.

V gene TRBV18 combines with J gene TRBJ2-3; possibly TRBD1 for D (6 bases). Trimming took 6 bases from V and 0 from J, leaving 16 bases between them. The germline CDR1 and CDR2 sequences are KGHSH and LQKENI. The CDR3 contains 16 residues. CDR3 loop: CASSLIQRGSTDTQYF. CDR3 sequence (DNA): TGTGCCAGCTCCTTAATTCAAAGGGGGAGCACAGATACGCAGTATTTT.

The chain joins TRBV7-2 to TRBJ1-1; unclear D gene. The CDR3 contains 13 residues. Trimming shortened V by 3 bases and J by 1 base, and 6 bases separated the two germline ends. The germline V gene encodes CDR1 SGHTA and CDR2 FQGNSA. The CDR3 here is CASSFSRNTEAFF. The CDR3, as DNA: TGTGCCAGCAGCTTCTCCAGGAACACTGAAGCTTTCTTT. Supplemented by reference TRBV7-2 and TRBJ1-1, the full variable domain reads GAGVSQSPSNKVTEKGKDVELRCDPISGHTALYWYRQSLGQGLEFLIYFQGNSAPDKSGLPSDRFSAERTGGSVSTLTIQRTQQEDSAVYLCASSFSRNTEAFFGQGTRLTVV.

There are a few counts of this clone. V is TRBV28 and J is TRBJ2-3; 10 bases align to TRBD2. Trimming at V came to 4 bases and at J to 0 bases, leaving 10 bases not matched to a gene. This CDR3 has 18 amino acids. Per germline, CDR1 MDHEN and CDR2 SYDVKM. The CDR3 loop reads CASSWLGGLADSTDTQYF. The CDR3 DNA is TGTGCCAGCAGTTGGCTCGGCGGACTAGCGGACAGCACAGATACGCAGTATTTT.

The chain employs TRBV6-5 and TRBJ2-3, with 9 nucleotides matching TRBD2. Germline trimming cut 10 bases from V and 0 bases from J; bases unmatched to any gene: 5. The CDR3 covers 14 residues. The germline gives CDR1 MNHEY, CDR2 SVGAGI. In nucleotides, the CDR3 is TGTGCCACCCTAGCGGGGTTAAGCACAGATACGCAGTATTTT. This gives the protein CATLAGLSTDTQYF.

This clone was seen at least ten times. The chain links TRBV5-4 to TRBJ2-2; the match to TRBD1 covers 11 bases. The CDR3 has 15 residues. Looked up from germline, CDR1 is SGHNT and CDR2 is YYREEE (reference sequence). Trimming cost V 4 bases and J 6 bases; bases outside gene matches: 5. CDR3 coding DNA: TGTGCCAGCAGCCCCGGACAGGGGGCTTCCGGGGAGCTGTTTTTT. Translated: CASSPGQGASGELFF.

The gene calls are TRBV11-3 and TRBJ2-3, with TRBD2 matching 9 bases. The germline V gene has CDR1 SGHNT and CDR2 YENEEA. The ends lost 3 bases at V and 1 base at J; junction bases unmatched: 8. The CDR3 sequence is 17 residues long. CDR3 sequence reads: CASSLGPASGGTDTQYF. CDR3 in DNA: TGTGCCAGCAGCTTGGGTCCGGCTAGCGGGGGCACAGATACGCAGTATTTT.

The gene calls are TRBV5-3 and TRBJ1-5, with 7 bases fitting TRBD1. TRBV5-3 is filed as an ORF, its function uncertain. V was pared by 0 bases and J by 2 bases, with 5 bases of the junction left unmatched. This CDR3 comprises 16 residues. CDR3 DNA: TGTGCCAGAAGCTTGGCTTCCGGGACAGGCAATCAGCCCCAGCATTTT. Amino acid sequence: CARSLASGTGNQPQHF.

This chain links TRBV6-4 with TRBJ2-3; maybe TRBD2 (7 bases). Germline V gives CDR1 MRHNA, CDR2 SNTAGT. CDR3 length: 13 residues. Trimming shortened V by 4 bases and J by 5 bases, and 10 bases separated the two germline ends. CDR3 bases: TGTGCCAGCAGTGTGGGGGGGCAAGATACGCAGTATTTT. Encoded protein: CASSVGGQDTQYF.